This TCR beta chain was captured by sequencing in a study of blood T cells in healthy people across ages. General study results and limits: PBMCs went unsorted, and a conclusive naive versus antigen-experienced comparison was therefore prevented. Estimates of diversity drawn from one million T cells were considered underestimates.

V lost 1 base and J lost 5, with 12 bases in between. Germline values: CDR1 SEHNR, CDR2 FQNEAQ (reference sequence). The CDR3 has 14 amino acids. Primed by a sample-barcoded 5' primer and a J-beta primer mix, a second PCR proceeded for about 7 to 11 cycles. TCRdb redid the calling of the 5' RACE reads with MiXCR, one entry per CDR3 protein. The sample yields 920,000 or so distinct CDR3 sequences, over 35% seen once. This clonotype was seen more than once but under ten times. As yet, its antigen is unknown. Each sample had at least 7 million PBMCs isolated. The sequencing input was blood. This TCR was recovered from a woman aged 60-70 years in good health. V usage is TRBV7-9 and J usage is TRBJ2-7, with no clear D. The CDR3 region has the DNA TGTGCCAGCAGCTTAGTGGGTCTGACCAACGAGCAGTACTTC. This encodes CASSLVGLTNEQYF.